These 28 T cell receptor beta chains were sequenced from one sample in a study of blood T cell repertoires in COVID-19. Here immunoSEQ multiplex PCR was the method, and the copy in TCRdb shows in-frame clones only, minus some. The sample records around 300,000 clones, 70% to 90% being singletons. The sequencing sample was made of peripheral blood. These receptors originate from a woman aged 45-60 years with active or convalescent COVID-19.

The J gene is TRBJ1-2, the V gene TRBV29-1; D perhaps matches TRBD1 (5 bases). Germline loops: CDR1 SQVTM, CDR2 ANQGSEA. The V end lost 0 bases, the J end lost 7 bases, and 12 bases lay between the germline ends. The CDR3 spans 13 residues. The CDR3 sequence is CSVEEPGVSGYTF. DNA for the CDR3: TGCAGCGTTGAAGAGCCGGGGGTGAGTGGCTACACCTTC. The whole variable domain, remainder taken from reference TRBV29-1 and TRBJ1-2, is SAVISQKPSRDICQRGTSLTIQCQVDSQVTMMFWYRQQPGQSLTLIATANQGSEATYESGFVIDKFPISRPNLTFSTLTVSNMSPEDSSIYLCSVEEPGVSGYTFGSGTRLTVV.

This clone was observed a few times. CDR3 nucleotides: TGTGCCAGTAGTAGGCGATCCTTCCGGGTGGACGAGCAGTACTTC. Translating gives CASSRRSFRVDEQYF. The V and J genes are TRBV19 and TRBJ2-7; no firm D call. Trimming took 4 bases from V and 5 from J, leaving 18 bases between them. The CDR3 totals 15 residues. The V gene's germline CDR1 is LNHDA and CDR2 SQIVND (reference sequence).

This clone was detected once. J is TRBJ2-5 and V is TRBV27; TRBD2 aligns across 8 bases. V lost 3 bases, J lost 2 bases, and 8 bases stayed unmatched. Germline assignment: CDR1 MNHEY and CDR2 SMNVEV (reference sequence). The CDR3 length is 16 residues. CDR3 DNA: TGTGCCAGCAGTTTCAGTGCCGGGGGGGAACAAGAGACCCAGTACTTC. Translation: CASSFSAGGEQETQYF.

The chain carries TRBV5-1 and TRBJ2-7; 8 positions agree with TRBD1. This CDR3 contains 14 residues. The V gene's germline CDR1 is SGHRS and CDR2 YFSETQ. The junction had 5 bases not matched to a gene; V was cut back by 3 bases and J by 3 bases. The CDR3 region is CASSWPGQDYEQYF. Here the CDR3 DNA reads TGCGCCAGCAGCTGGCCGGGACAGGACTACGAGCAGTACTTC. Complete variable domain (other parts from reference TRBV5-1 and TRBJ2-7): KAGVTQTPRYLIKTRGQQVTLSCSPISGHRSVSWYQQTPGQGLQFLFEYFSETQRNKGNFPGRFSGRQFSNSRSEMNVSTLELGDSALYLCASSWPGQDYEQYFGPGTRLTVT.

In its sample, this clone was seen a few times. V is TRBV7-9 and J is TRBJ2-2; 10 bases line up with TRBD1. V was pared by 4 bases and J by 5 bases, with 1 base of the junction left unmatched. There are 14 residues in the CDR3. Germline V gene sequence: CDR1 SEHNR, CDR2 FQNEAQ (reference sequence). CDR3 coding DNA: TGTGCCAGCAGCTGGGACAGGGGAACCGGGGAGCTGTTTTTT. It specifies CASSWDRGTGELFF.

The CDR3 nucleotides are TGTGCCAGCAGTAGTACAGGGAACGAGCAGTACTTC. Amino acids: CASSSTGNEQYF. The chain employs TRBV27 and TRBJ2-7; D is possibly TRBD1 (6 bases). The CDR3 is 12 residues long. V dropped 5 bases and J dropped 5 bases, with 10 bases sitting between them. Germline V CDR1 and CDR2: MNHEY, SMNVEV (reference sequence).

V usage is TRBV7-2 and J usage is TRBJ2-7; tentative D call: TRBD1 (6 bases). V shed 2 bases and J shed 6 bases, with 23 bases lying between them. The length of the CDR3 is 17 residues. Germline lookup yields CDR1 SGHTA and CDR2 FQGNSA. CDR3 DNA sequence: TGTGCCAGCAGCTTAAGGCGGAAGGCAGGGGCCTTGGGCGAGCAGTACTTC. Translating gives CASSLRRKAGALGEQYF.

This sequence joins TRBV10-3 and TRBJ2-7, with TRBD1 identical over 7 bases. J lost 0 bases, V lost 6 bases, and 8 bases had no gene match. Germline V gene lookup returns CDR1 ENHRY and CDR2 SYGVKD. This CDR3 has 15 amino acids. The CDR3 nucleotides are TGTGCCATCAGCCCTGGGACAGCCAGCTCCTACGAGCAGTACTTC. Translating it yields CAISPGTASSYEQYF.

The chain carries TRBV15 and TRBJ2-7; a weak D match, TRBD1 (5 bases). Germline CDR1 is LNHNV and CDR2 is YYDKDF (reference sequence). Deletions cut 5 bases from V and 4 bases from J, with 9 bases between. CDR3 length: 12 residues. CDR3: CATSQGRYEQYF. CDR3 nucleotide sequence: TGTGCCACCAGCCAGGGTCGGTACGAGCAGTACTTC.

The chain couples TRBV6-6 to TRBJ1-3, with D tentatively TRBD1 (5 bases). Germline values: CDR1 MNHNY, CDR2 SVGAGI (reference sequence). Trimming stripped 7 bases from V and 3 bases from J, with 16 bases between. The CDR3 is made up of 15 amino acids. The CDR3 sequence: CASTSGGFVGNTIYF. The CDR3 bases are TGTGCCAGCACCTCGGGGGGGTTTGTTGGAAACACCATATATTTT.

The rearrangement uses TRBV13 and TRBJ1-5; TRBD1 is a possible D gene (5 bases). V shed 3 bases and J shed 5 bases, with 5 bases lying between them. The CDR3 consists of 12 residues. Germline V gene lookup returns CDR1 PRHDT and CDR2 FYEKMQ (reference sequence). CDR3 DNA sequence: TGTGCCAGCAGCTTCAGGGATCAGCCCCAGCATTTT. This encodes CASSFRDQPQHF.

The chain is built from TRBV6-2 or TRBV6-3 and TRBJ2-5, with 9 bases lining up with TRBD1. Germline-derived CDR1 and CDR2 are MNHEY and SVGEGT. The J segment lost 5 bases and the V segment lost 2 bases, leaving 6 bases of the junction unmatched. The CDR3 totals 15 residues. CDR3 amino acids: CASSYGFTGGETQYF. CDR3 DNA sequence: TGTGCCAGCAGTTACGGGTTCACAGGGGGCGAGACCCAGTACTTC.

The V call is TRBV5-1, the J call TRBJ2-7; 8 bases match TRBD2. CDR1 is SGHRS, CDR2 YFSETQ, per germline. The V segment lost 2 bases and the J segment 1 base; nucleotides outside the gene matches: 2. This CDR3 comprises 14 residues. The CDR3: CASSFSGVSYEQYF. CDR3 DNA: TGCGCCAGCAGCTTTAGCGGGGTTTCCTACGAGCAGTACTTC.

The gene calls are TRBV6-2 or TRBV6-3 and TRBJ1-1, with 10 bases aligning to TRBD1. Germline assignment: CDR1 MNHEY and CDR2 SVGEGT. The J segment lost 4 bases and the V segment lost 5 bases, leaving 7 bases of the junction unmatched. The CDR3 sequence is 15 residues long. For the CDR3, the DNA is TGTGCCAGCAGTGGAAGGGACAGGGGAGGCACTGAAGCTTTCTTT. Translating gives CASSGRDRGGTEAFF.

This sequence joins TRBV19 and TRBJ1-4; D perhaps matches TRBD1 (6 bases). Germline CDR1 and CDR2: LNHDA and SQIVND (reference sequence). CDR3 length: 12 amino acids. V was shortened by 6 bases and J by 8 bases, with 10 bases between the two germline ends. DNA for the CDR3: TGTGCCAGTAGACAGGGCGTGGAAAAACTGTTTTTT. Translating gives CASRQGVEKLFF.

The chain couples TRBV6-5 to TRBJ1-6, with 7 bases identical to TRBD1. Germline V gives CDR1 MNHEY, CDR2 SVGAGI. This CDR3 region has 13 residues. The V and J ends lost 8 bases and 10 bases, in that order; junction bases with no gene match: 8. CDR3 in amino acids: CASQNRGQSPLHF. CDR3 DNA: TGTGCCAGCCAGAACAGGGGACAGTCACCCCTCCACTTT.

Comment on this clone: The same CDR3 can be traced to other DNA sequences in this sample. V gene TRBV18 combines with J gene TRBJ1-2, with TRBD1 identical over 10 bases. CDR3 length equals 14 residues. Germline lookup yields CDR1 KGHSH and CDR2 LQKENI. With V trimmed by 3 bases and J by 6 bases, 4 bases remained unmatched. The CDR3 DNA follows: TGTGCCAGCTCACCCGGGACAGGGGAGAATGGCTACACCTTC. Translated, it gives CASSPGTGENGYTF.

V and J are TRBV4-1 and TRBJ2-7; 7 nucleotides align to TRBD2. The junction had 8 bases not matched to a gene; V was cut back by 0 bases and J by 3 bases. CDR1 and CDR2 (germline): MGHRA, YSYEKL. The CDR3 length is 16 residues. The CDR3, as DNA: TGCGCCAGCAGCCAAGAGAACAACGGGAGGAACTACGAGCAGTACTTC. The encoded protein is CASSQENNGRNYEQYF.

CDR3 amino acids: CASSLDMNTEAFF. The CDR3 DNA reads TGTGCCAGCAGCTTAGACATGAACACTGAAGCTTTCTTT. The chain has TRBV7-3 and TRBJ1-1; D call uncertain. The germline gives CDR1 SGHTA, CDR2 FQGTGA. The CDR3 is 13 amino acids. V lost 2 bases to trimming and J lost 0 bases, with 4 bases between them.

J is TRBJ1-1 and V is TRBV9; perhaps TRBD1 as D (6 bases). Germline CDR1 is SGDLS and CDR2 is YYNGEE. V shed 4 bases and J shed 1 base, with 11 bases lying between them. The length of the CDR3 is 14 residues. The CDR3 DNA sequence: TGTGCCAGCAGCTCGGTGGGGGCGAACACTGAAGCTTTCTTT. It is translated as CASSSVGANTEAFF.

The chain couples TRBV27 to TRBJ2-5; 12 nucleotides match TRBD2. The CDR3 extends over 16 amino acids. With 2 bases clipped from V and 4 bases from J, the junction kept 5 bases outside the gene matches. Germline V CDR1 and CDR2: MNHEY, SMNVEV (reference sequence). The CDR3 coding sequence is TGTGCCAGCAGTTTACTCTCGACTAGCGGGAGAGAGACCCAGTACTTC. It codes for CASSLLSTSGRETQYF.

The V gene is TRBV4-1, the J gene TRBJ1-2; D might be TRBD1 (5 bases). CDR1 is MGHRA, CDR2 YSYEKL, per germline. The CDR3 has 15 amino acids. Trimming cost V 0 bases and J 4 bases, with 12 bases left between them. CDR3: CASSQDEIGVYGYTF. The CDR3 DNA follows: TGCGCCAGCAGCCAAGATGAGATAGGGGTCTATGGCTACACCTTC.

This clone came up once. This chain links TRBV21-1 with TRBJ2-4; TRBD2 is the table's D call, not checked against the DNA. TRBV21-1 is a recognized pseudogene. The CDR3 totals 14 residues. The CDR3 DNA follows: TGTGCCAGCAGCAAAGAAGAGCTAGAGGGCATTCAGTACTTC. Its translation is CASSKEELEGIQYF.

The chain carries TRBV18 and TRBJ2-1; no firm D call. This CDR3 comprises 15 residues. Trimming removed 1 base at V and 0 bases at J, with 7 bases between. Germline V lookup: CDR1 KGHSH, CDR2 LQKENI. CDR3 residues: CASSPQQSSYNEQFF. The CDR3 nucleotides read TGTGCCAGCTCACCACAACAGAGCTCCTACAATGAGCAGTTCTTC.

CDR3 nucleotide sequence: TGTGCCAGCAGCTCAGACGACAGTCCGTGGCTCTACGAGCAGTACTTC. Its protein product is CASSSDDSPWLYEQYF. This chain connects TRBV25-1 to TRBJ2-7, with a possible D match to TRBD1 (5 bases). Per germline, CDR1 MGHDK and CDR2 SYGVNS. The length of the CDR3 is 16 residues. The germline V and J ends were trimmed by 6 bases and 3 bases, with 21 bases remaining between them.

The count of this clone is one. The chain joins TRBV9 to TRBJ2-3; tentatively, D is TRBD2 (6 bases). The CDR3 runs to 13 residues. The germline V gene has CDR1 SGDLS and CDR2 YYNGEE. V lost 2 bases and J 6 bases, leaving 10 bases between the germline ends. The CDR3 reads CASSVVGRDTQYF. The CDR3 DNA sequence: TGTGCCAGCAGCGTGGTGGGGAGGGATACGCAGTATTTT.

This clone has a single count. V is TRBV14 and J is TRBJ1-2; D gene ambiguous. The CDR3 contains 13 residues. Trimming removed 1 base at V and 6 bases at J, with 9 bases between. Germline V CDR1 and CDR2: SGHDN, FVKESK. The CDR3 DNA is TGTGCCAGCAGCCAAGTAAACAGCAATGGCTACACCTTC. Protein product: CASSQVNSNGYTF.

CDR3: CASSIIPNFRSDTQYF. The CDR3 DNA is TGTGCCAGTAGTATAATCCCCAACTTTCGTAGCGATACGCAGTATTTT. This chain links TRBV19 with TRBJ2-3, with D hard to call. The germline V gene encodes CDR1 LNHDA and CDR2 SQIVND (reference sequence). The CDR3 has 16 residues. V was shortened by 2 bases and J by 6 bases, with 18 bases between the two germline ends.